A selection of T cell receptor beta chains follows, all from one sample in a study of technical replicates of blood from a few donors. TCRdb keeps only in-frame clones here, not all; method: immunoSEQ multiplex PCR. The table has approximately 89,000 clones, approximately 93% seen once; the top ten hold 0.2% to 0.25%. Sequencing was carried out using T cells isolated from PBMCs. The receptors stem from a human donor in good health. Both conserved end residues are part of each CDR3. The D gene is left open where the match is weak. Clone size appears in some rows only: once, few, many, or a class for an expanded clone.

D gene,V gene,clone size,J gene,CDR3 DNA,CDR3 protein
TRBD2,TRBV2,-,TRBJ2-1,TGTGCCAGCAGACTAGCGGGGGGTAATGAGCAGTTCTTC,CASRLAGGNEQFF
TRBD2,TRBV14,-,TRBJ2-1,TGTGCCAGCACTCCTAGCGGGGGTTCCTACAATGAGCAGTTCTTC,CASTPSGGSYNEQFF
-,TRBV18,-,TRBJ2-3,TGTGCCAGCTCACCACCGCCGTCCGGGTGGAGCGGGTATTTT,CASSPPPSGWSGYF
-,TRBV6-1,-,TRBJ2-3,TGTGCCAGCAGTGAAACAGGTAGCACAGATACGCAGTATTTT,CASSETGSTDTQYF
-,TRBV9,-,TRBJ1-1,TGTGCCAGCAGCGTAGGGGGCAGGGGCTTAGACACTGAAGCTTTCTTT,CASSVGGRGLDTEAFF
TRBD1,TRBV7-9,once,TRBJ1-2,TGTGCCAGCAGCTTCCATCCGGGACAGGGATTGGACTATGGCTACACCTTC,CASSFHPGQGLDYGYTF
TRBD1,TRBV2,-,TRBJ2-1,TGTGCCAGCAGTGAAGCGGGACAGGGCTATGAGCAGTTCTTC,CASSEAGQGYEQFF
TRBD1,TRBV27,-,TRBJ1-1,TGTGCCAGCAGTTCCGGGACAGGAATTATAGCTTTCTTT,CASSSGTGIIAFF
TRBD2,TRBV19,-,TRBJ2-5,TGTGCCAGTAGAAAGCACCGGACTAGCGAGCAAGAGACCCAGTACTTC,CASRKHRTSEQETQYF
TRBD2,TRBV9,-,TRBJ2-1,TGTGCCAGCAGCGTAGGCCAAGCGGGGTTTAGGAATGAGCAGTTCTTC,CASSVGQAGFRNEQFF
TRBD1,TRBV5-1,-,TRBJ1-5,TGCGCCAGCAGTTCCGGGGACAGGGACAATCAGCCCCAGCATTTT,CASSSGDRDNQPQHF
TRBD2,TRBV7-6,-,TRBJ2-1,TGTGCCAGCAGCTTAGGCCAATGGACTAGCGGGAGAAGTCTAAGCTCCTACAATGAGCAGTTCTTC,CASSLGQWTSGRSLSSYNEQFF
-,TRBV7-6,-,TRBJ1-1,TGTGCCAGCAGCTTAGCGGGCAGGGCCGGTAGCACTGAAGCTTTCTTT,CASSLAGRAGSTEAFF
TRBD2,TRBV2,-,TRBJ2-3,TGTGCCAGCACTGAGCGGGGACGCACAGATACGCAGTATTTT,CASTERGRTDTQYF
TRBD1,TRBV6-5,-,TRBJ2-7,TGTGCCAGCAGTGTTTCCGGGACAGGGGGGAGGCAGTACTTC,CASSVSGTGGRQYF
TRBD1,TRBV29-1,-,TRBJ1-1,TGCAGCGCCCAGGGACAGGTGAACACTGAAGCTTTCTTT,CSAQGQVNTEAFF
TRBD2,TRBV9,-,TRBJ2-5,TGTGCCAGCAGCGTTGTACGGGAGGGTTGGGAGACCCAGTACTTC,CASSVVREGWETQYF
-,TRBV7-3,-,TRBJ1-2,TGTGCCAGCAGCATTTGGGTGGGTAGCAACACCTTC,CASSIWVGSNTF
-,TRBV19,-,TRBJ1-4,TGTGCCAGTAGAGAGGGCGCTAATGAAAAACTGTTTTTT,CASREGANEKLFF
-,TRBV25-1,once,TRBJ2-3,TGTGCCAGCAGTGAATCCCCCAGGGCGACAGATACGCAGTATTTT,CASSESPRATDTQYF
TRBD2,TRBV27,-,TRBJ2-1,TGTGCCAGCAGTGACCCCATAGCGGGAGCTGGGGAGCAGTTCTTC,CASSDPIAGAGEQFF
-,TRBV27,-,TRBJ1-4,TGTGCCAGCAGTTTATTAGGGGGTTATAATGAAAAACTGTTTTTT,CASSLLGGYNEKLFF
-,TRBV29-1,-,TRBJ1-2,TGCAGCGTTGGAGCCCGCAGGAGTGAGGGAAAGGCCCCCTATGGCTACACCTTC,CSVGARRSEGKAPYGYTF
-,TRBV30,-,TRBJ1-1,TGTGCCTGGGCGGGGGTTCCCACTGAAGCTTTCTTT,CAWAGVPTEAFF
TRBD1,TRBV28,-,TRBJ2-4,TGTGCCAGCCAGGGGGCGGGTAATATAGCCAAAAACATTCAGTACTTC,CASQGAGNIAKNIQYF
-,TRBV7-7,-,TRBJ2-5,TGTGCCAGCAGCTTAACCCTACGGGAGACCCAGTACTTC,CASSLTLRETQYF
-,TRBV7-2,-,TRBJ2-3,TGTGCCAGCAGCCCCTCCCTCGCGACTAGCACAGATACGCAGTATTTT,CASSPSLATSTDTQYF
-,TRBV7-9,once,TRBJ2-3,TGTGCCAGCAGCTCACATAAAACCGATACGCAGTATTTT,CASSSHKTDTQYF
-,TRBV6-1,-,TRBJ1-1,TGTGCCAGCAGTCCGACAACGAACACTGAAGCTTTCTTT,CASSPTTNTEAFF
TRBD2,TRBV20-1,-,TRBJ2-3,TGCAGTGCCGAACTAGCGGGGGAACTTTATTTT,CSAELAGELYF
-,TRBV7-9,-,TRBJ1-2,TGTGCCAGCAGCGCAGGAGGGGATGGCTACACCTTC,CASSAGGDGYTF
-,TRBV28,-,TRBJ1-4,TGTGCCAGCAGGGGGGCGGTAATGAGGAAACTGTTTTTT,CASRGAVMRKLFF
TRBD1,TRBV5-4,once,TRBJ2-7,TGTGCCAGCAGCTCGGGACAGCCACCCCTGCAGTACTTC,CASSSGQPPLQYF
-,TRBV5-6,-,TRBJ2-1,TGTGCCAGCAGCTTGTCAGGCCCCTACAATGAGCAGTTCTTC,CASSLSGPYNEQFF
-,TRBV5-1,-,TRBJ2-5,TGCGCCAGCAGCTTGGCGGGTTTTCAAGAGACCCAGTACTTC,CASSLAGFQETQYF
-,TRBV21-1,-,TRBJ1-5,TGTGCCAGCAGTACCCCGGGGCAGGGGGCTTATAGCAATCAGCCCCAGCATTTT,CASSTPGQGAYSNQPQHF
-,TRBV5-4,-,TRBJ2-1,TGTGCCAGCTCCGTAAGGGGGGGCGCGGAGGGGGTCTTC,CASSVRGGAEGVF
-,TRBV2,-,TRBJ1-2,TGTGCCAGCAGTCTGTATGGCTACACCTTC,CASSLYGYTF
-,TRBV7-2,-,TRBJ1-3,TGTGCCAGCAGCTTAGGCAGGGTGGCTGGAAACACCATATATTTT,CASSLGRVAGNTIYF
TRBD1,TRBV6-1,-,TRBJ1-2,TGTGCCAGCAGTGAAAAAACAGGGGGCTATGGCTACACCTTC,CASSEKTGGYGYTF
TRBD2,TRBV19,once,TRBJ2-1,TGTGCCAGTAGTATAAAGGGGCCTATAGCGGGAGGTCGCGATGAGCAGTTCTTC,CASSIKGPIAGGRDEQFF
-,TRBV2,-,TRBJ2-1,TGTGCCAGCAGCGCAGGACATGGAACCTACAATGAGCAGTTCTTC,CASSAGHGTYNEQFF
TRBD1,TRBV5-1,once,TRBJ1-2,TGCGCCAGCAGCTTGGGGGCAGGGGGTTCCTATGGCTACACCTTC,CASSLGAGGSYGYTF
-,TRBV4-1,-,TRBJ2-6,TGCGCCAGCAGCCACGAGGGGGCTGGGGCCAACGTCCTGACTTTC,CASSHEGAGANVLTF
TRBD1,TRBV28,once,TRBJ1-3,TGTGCCAGCAGTTTGGACAGGGCTACTGGAAACACCATATATTTT,CASSLDRATGNTIYF
-,TRBV11-3,-,TRBJ2-7,TGTGCCAGCAGCCCCCGTCTAACAGTTTACGAGCAGTACTTC,CASSPRLTVYEQYF
TRBD1,TRBV10-3,-,TRBJ2-3,TGTGCCATCAGTGATCCCCTAAAACAGGGGGAAGATACGCAGTATTTT,CAISDPLKQGEDTQYF
-,TRBV18,-,TRBJ2-5,TGTGCCAGCTCACCCAGCCCAGGCCTCCAAGAGACCCAGTACTTC,CASSPSPGLQETQYF
-,TRBV19,-,TRBJ1-1,TGTGCCAGTACCAGCGGCACGGGCTGGTTGAACACTGAAGCTTTCTTT,CASTSGTGWLNTEAFF
-,TRBV27,-,TRBJ2-1,TGTGCCAGCAGTTCCCGAGATGAGCAGTTCTTC,CASSSRDEQFF
TRBD1,TRBV29-1,-,TRBJ1-2,TGCAGCGTTGATATCGGACAGGGGGTTCCTGGCTACACCTTC,CSVDIGQGVPGYTF
TRBD1,TRBV19,-,TRBJ2-7,TGTGCCAGTAGTCCCGGACAGGGGATCTACGAGCAGTACTTC,CASSPGQGIYEQYF
TRBD1,TRBV6-4,-,TRBJ2-1,TGTGCCAGCAGCGCCGGGACAGGGGGCATTTACAATGAGCAGTTCTTC,CASSAGTGGIYNEQFF
TRBD1,TRBV7-9,-,TRBJ1-1,TGTGCCAGCAGCGCTGGCTACAGGGGGTGGAACACTGAAGCTTTCTTT,CASSAGYRGWNTEAFF
TRBD1,TRBV6-1,-,TRBJ1-6,TGTGCCAGCAGTTGGGGACAGGGAGATTCACCCCTCCACTTT,CASSWGQGDSPLHF
TRBD1,TRBV18,-,TRBJ2-5,TGTGCCAGCTCCCAGGACAGGGCGGCCGAGACCCAGTACTTC,CASSQDRAAETQYF
TRBD1,TRBV4-1,-,TRBJ2-1,TGCGCCAGCAGCCCCCCGGGACAGGGAAATAATGAGCAGTTCTTC,CASSPPGQGNNEQFF
TRBD2,TRBV6-1,-,TRBJ2-5,TGTGCCAGCAGTGTGGGGACTAGCGGGCTGTACCAAGAGACCCAGTACTTC,CASSVGTSGLYQETQYF
-,TRBV5-1,-,TRBJ2-1,TGCGCCAGCAGCTTGGCGGCGGGGACCTACAATGAGCAGTTCTTC,CASSLAAGTYNEQFF
-,TRBV27,-,TRBJ1-2,TGTGCCAGCAGTCCTCCCCGTACCATTTTTGGCGGCTACACCTTC,CASSPPRTIFGGYTF